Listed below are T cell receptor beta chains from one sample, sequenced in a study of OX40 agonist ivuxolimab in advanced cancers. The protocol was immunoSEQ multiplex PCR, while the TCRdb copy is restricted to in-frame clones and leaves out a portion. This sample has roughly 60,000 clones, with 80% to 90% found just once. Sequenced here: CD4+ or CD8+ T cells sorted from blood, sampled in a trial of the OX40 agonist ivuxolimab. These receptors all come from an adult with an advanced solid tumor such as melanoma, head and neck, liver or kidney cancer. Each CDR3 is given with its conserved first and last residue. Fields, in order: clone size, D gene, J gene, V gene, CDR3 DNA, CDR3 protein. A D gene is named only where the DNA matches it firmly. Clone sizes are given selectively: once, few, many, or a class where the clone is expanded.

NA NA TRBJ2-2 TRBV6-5 TGTGCCAGCAGTTTTCTAGCGATCGGGGAGCTGTTTTTT CASSFLAIGELFF
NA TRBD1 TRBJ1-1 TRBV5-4 TGTGCCAGCAGCTTAACAGGGGGCACTGAAGCTTTCTTT CASSLTGGTEAFF
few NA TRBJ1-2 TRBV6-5 TGTGCCAGCAGCCGGGAACCGGGAGACTATGGCTACACCTTC CASSREPGDYGYTF
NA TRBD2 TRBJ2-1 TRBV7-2 TGTGCCAGCAGCTTAAGGGCTAGCGGGAGCAATGAGCAGTTCTTC CASSLRASGSNEQFF
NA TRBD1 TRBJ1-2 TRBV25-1 TGTGCCAGCAGTGACCCGGGACAGGGTAACTATGGCTACACCTTC CASSDPGQGNYGYTF
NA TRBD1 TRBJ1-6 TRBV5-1 TGCGCCAGCAGCCCCTGGACAGGCTATAATTCACCCCTCCACTTT CASSPWTGYNSPLHF
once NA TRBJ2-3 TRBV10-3 TGTGCCATCAGTGAGTCCCGGTCGGATACGCAGTATTTT CAISESRSDTQYF
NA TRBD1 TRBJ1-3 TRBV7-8 TGTGCCAGCAGTCAGGGGGACAGGGGAAAAGGAAACACCATATATTTT CASSQGDRGKGNTIYF
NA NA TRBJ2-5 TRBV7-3 TGTGCCAGCAGCCCAAGGGTAGGGCTGGGAGAGACCCAGTACTTC CASSPRVGLGETQYF
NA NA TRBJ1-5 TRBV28 TGTGCCAGCACCCCAGACAGGAACAATCAGCCCCAGCATTTT CASTPDRNNQPQHF
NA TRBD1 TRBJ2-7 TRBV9 TGTGCCAGCAGCGTTGGAGGGACAGGGACTTGGGAGCAGTACTTC CASSVGGTGTWEQYF
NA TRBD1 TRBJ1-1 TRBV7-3 TGTGCCAGCAGCGCACAGGGGGGGAACACTGAAGCTTTCTTT CASSAQGGNTEAFF
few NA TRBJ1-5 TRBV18 TGTGCCAGCTCACCGGCGGTAAGCAATCAGCCCCAGCATTTT CASSPAVSNQPQHF
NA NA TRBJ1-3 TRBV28 TGTGCCAGCAGTGGGGGCGGGGTGAGCTCTGGAAACACCATATATTTT CASSGGGVSSGNTIYF
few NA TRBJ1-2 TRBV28 TGTGCCAGCAGTCCCAGACAGTCTGGCTACACCTTC CASSPRQSGYTF
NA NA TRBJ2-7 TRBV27 TGTGCCAGCAGTTTAGGTCAGGGGCCCTACGAGCAGTACTTC CASSLGQGPYEQYF
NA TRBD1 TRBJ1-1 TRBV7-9 TGTGCCAGCAGCTTAGTACCGACAGGGGCCACTGAAGCTTTCTTT CASSLVPTGATEAFF
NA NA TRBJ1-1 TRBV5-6 TGTGCCAGCAGCTTAGGGTGGACTGAAGCTTTCTTT CASSLGWTEAFF
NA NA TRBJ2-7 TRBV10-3 TGTGCCATCAGCCTCGGGGAAGGGTCCTACGAGCAGTACTTC CAISLGEGSYEQYF
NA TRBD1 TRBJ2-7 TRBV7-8 TGTGCCAGCAGCTTAGTGAGGGGACAGACCCCCTACGAGCAGTACTTC CASSLVRGQTPYEQYF
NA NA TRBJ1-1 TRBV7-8 TGTGCCACCAACATGGAATTGAACACTGAAGCTTTCTTT CATNMELNTEAFF
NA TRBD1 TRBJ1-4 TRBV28 TGTGCCAGCAGGGCCGGGACAGGGTTCGTGATACTGTTTTTT CASRAGTGFVILFF
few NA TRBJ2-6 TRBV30 TGTGCCTGGAGTGCAAGGTTGGGGGGGGCCAACGTCCTGACTTTC CAWSARLGGANVLTF
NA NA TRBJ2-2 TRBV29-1 TGCAGCGTTGCGACGGGACTGGGGACCGGGGAGCTGTTTTTT CSVATGLGTGELFF
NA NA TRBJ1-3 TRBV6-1 TGTGCCAGCACCGAGGGCGCAGGGCGGGGAAACACCATATATTTT CASTEGAGRGNTIYF
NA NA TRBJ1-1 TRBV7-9 TGTGCCAGCAGCGGGCAGGGGAACACTGAAGCTTTCTTT CASSGQGNTEAFF
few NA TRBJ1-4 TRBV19 TGTGCCAGTAGTATGTACCGTCGCCTTAATGAAAAACTGTTTTTT CASSMYRRLNEKLFF
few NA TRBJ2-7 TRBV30 TGTGCCTGGAGTGTTATTCTAGCCAGTAATCGGTTCTCCTACGAGCAGTACTTC CAWSVILASNRFSYEQYF
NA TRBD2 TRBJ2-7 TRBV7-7 TGTGCTAGCAGCCCGGGACTAGCGGTTGTCGGGCTCTCCTACGAGCAGTACTTC CASSPGLAVVGLSYEQYF
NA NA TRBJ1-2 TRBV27 TGTGCCAGCAGTTTTAGTCAGGGGCAATATGGCTACACCTTC CASSFSQGQYGYTF
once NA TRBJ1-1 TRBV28 TGTGCCAGCAGTTATGTGTTGCAAAACTCGAACACTGAAGCTTTCTTT CASSYVLQNSNTEAFF
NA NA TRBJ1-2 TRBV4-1 TGCGCCAGCAGCCAAGACGGGCAGGGGCCTAACTATGGCTACACCTTC CASSQDGQGPNYGYTF
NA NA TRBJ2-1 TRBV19 TGTGCCAGTAGTATTGTCGGTTATGAGCAGTTCTTC CASSIVGYEQFF
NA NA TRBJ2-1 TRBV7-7 TGTGCTAGCAGCCCCACCGTGCTGAATGAGCAGTTCTTC CASSPTVLNEQFF
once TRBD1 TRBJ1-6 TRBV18 TGTGCCAGCTCACTAACAGGGGATAATTCACCCCTCCACTTT CASSLTGDNSPLHF
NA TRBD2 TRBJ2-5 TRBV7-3 TGTGCCAGCAGCTTAGTCGGGGGGCAAGAGACCCAGTACTTC CASSLVGGQETQYF
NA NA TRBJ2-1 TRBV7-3 TGTGCCAGCAGCTTAGACTTTGGCAATGAGCAGTTCTTC CASSLDFGNEQFF
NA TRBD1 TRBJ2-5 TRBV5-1 TGCGCCAGCAGGCCCCTGCCTGGGACAGGGGGCCAGTACTTC CASRPLPGTGGQYF
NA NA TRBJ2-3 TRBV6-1 TGTGCGGGGGGAACAGGGCCCGAAATCACAGATACGCAGTATTTT CAGGTGPEITDTQYF
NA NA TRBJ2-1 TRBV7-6 TGTGCCAGCAGCGGCGCTTGGCCACCGGAGCAGTTCTTC CASSGAWPPEQFF
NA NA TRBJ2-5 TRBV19 TGTGCCAGTAGTAGCGGAGGCTTGGAGACCCAGTACTTC CASSSGGLETQYF
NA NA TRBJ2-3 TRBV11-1 TGTGCCAGCAGCTCCCAGCTGAGGGGCACAGATACGCAGTATTTT CASSSQLRGTDTQYF
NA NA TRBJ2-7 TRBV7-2 TGTGCCAGCAGCTTAGGAGGCGGGTCCTACGAGCAGTACTTC CASSLGGGSYEQYF
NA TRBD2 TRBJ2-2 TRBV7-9 TGTGCCAGCAGCCATAAAGGGACTAGCGGGAGTACCGGGGAGCTGTTTTTT CASSHKGTSGSTGELFF
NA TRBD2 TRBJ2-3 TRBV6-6 TGTGCCAGCAGCCGCCGCCTAGCGGGGAGCACAGATACGCAGTATTTT CASSRRLAGSTDTQYF
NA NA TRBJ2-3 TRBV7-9 TGTGCCAGCAGCCGCAAGGGGGGGAGCACAGATACGCAGTATTTT CASSRKGGSTDTQYF
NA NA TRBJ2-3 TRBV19 TGTGCCAGTAGTATAAATTCCAGGTCGTGGGATACGCAGTATTTT CASSINSRSWDTQYF
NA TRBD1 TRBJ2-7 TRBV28 TGTGCCAGCAGGCGGACCGGGACAGCAGGGTTCGAGCAGTACTTC CASRRTGTAGFEQYF
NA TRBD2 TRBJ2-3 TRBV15 TGTGCCACCAGCCCGGGTGGCGGGGGGGACACAGATACGCAGTATTTT CATSPGGGGDTDTQYF
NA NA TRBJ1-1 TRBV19 TGTGCCAGTAGTCCTGAGACAGCTTTCACTGAAGCTTTCTTT CASSPETAFTEAFF
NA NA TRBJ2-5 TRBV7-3 TGTGCCAGCAGCAGGGACAAAGTAGAGACCCAGTACTTC CASSRDKVETQYF
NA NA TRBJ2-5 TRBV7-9 TGTGCCAGCAGCTTCGGACGGACAGAGACCCAGTACTTC CASSFGRTETQYF
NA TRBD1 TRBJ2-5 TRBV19 TGTGCCAGTAGTATAGGACAGGGAGAAGAGACCCAGTACTTC CASSIGQGEETQYF
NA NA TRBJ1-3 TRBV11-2 TGTGCCAGCAGCTTAGGGAACTCCGGGCACTCTCGAAACACCATATATTTT CASSLGNSGHSRNTIYF
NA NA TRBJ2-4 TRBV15 TGTGCCACCAGCAGAGATCCGGTGGGTGGCGCTACCTACTTC CATSRDPVGGATYF
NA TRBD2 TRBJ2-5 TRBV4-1 TGCGCCAGCAGCCAAGATATCCAAACTATACTAGCGGGGGGGCGGGAGACCCAGTACTTC CASSQDIQTILAGGRETQYF
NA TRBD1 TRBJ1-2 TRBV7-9 TGTGCCAGCAGCTTGCCGGGACAGATTATCTATGGCTACACCTTC CASSLPGQIIYGYTF